One sample yielded the 23 T cell receptor beta chains listed below, sequenced in a study of molecular identifiers for immune sequencing clone quantification. TCRdb itself ran the PCR reads through MiXCR, one entry per CDR3 protein. Of approximately 500,000 distinct CDR3 sequences listed, over 20% are singletons. Sequences were obtained from naive CD8+ T cells from blood, with Jurkat cell RNA spiked in. Subset denoted: FACS-sorted CD8+CD4-CCR7+CD45RA+ naive T cells. These receptors all come from a human donor in good health. Some libraries in this study had Jurkat cell RNA spiked in.

Notes on this clonotype: Possible read error: a much larger clone is one base away. V usage is TRBV28 and J usage is TRBJ2-3; 7 bases match TRBD2. Germline CDR1 is MDHEN and CDR2 is SYDVKM. The CDR3 sequence is 17 residues long. Written as DNA, the CDR3 is TGTGCCAGTAACTCCCAACTAGCGTTCAGTATCACAGATACGCAGTGTTTT. Protein product: CASNSQLAFSITDTQCF.

This clonotype appeared a few times. The V call is TRBV27, the J call TRBJ2-3, with a possible D match to TRBD2 (6 bases). CDR3 length: 17 residues. The germline gives CDR1 MNHEY, CDR2 SMNVEV (reference sequence). The V end was cut by 6 bases, the J end by 6 bases, with 25 bases between. CDR3 protein: CASRDSRLVGDLDTQYF. The CDR3 DNA is TGTGCCAGCAGGGACTCGCGACTAGTGGGGGATCTTGATACGCAGTATTTT.

Notes on this clonotype: One end of the junction is discordant with germline, which a read error may explain. The chain joins TRBV4-3 to TRBJ2-7, with a possible D match to TRBD2 (6 bases). CDR1 and CDR2 from the germline V gene are LGHNA and YSLEER. CDR3 length equals 14 residues. The DNA for the CDR3 is TGCGCCAGCAGCCAAGAAGACCGGGGGTACGAGCAGCACTTC. As protein: CASSQEDRGYEQHF.

The V call is TRBV20-1, the J call TRBJ2-3, with D possibly TRBD2 on 5 matching bases. CDR1 DFQATT and CDR2 SNEGSKA come from the germline V gene (reference sequence). Between the trimmed V and J ends, which lost 0 bases and 0 bases, there was a span of 13 bases. The CDR3 runs 16 residues. DNA for the CDR3: TGCAGTGCTAGAGATCTAGAGGGCTCTAGCACAGATACGCAGTATTTT. Its protein product is CSARDLEGSSTDTQYF.

In regard to this clonotype: The junction differs from germline at one of its ends, possibly a read error. V is TRBV30 and J is TRBJ2-1; D may match TRBD1 or TRBD2 (5 bases each). The CDR3 is made up of 13 amino acids. Germline CDR1 and CDR2: GTSNPN and SVGIG (reference sequence). The CDR3 region has the DNA TGTGCCTGGAAGGGTCGGGGCTTTAATGAGCAGTCCTTC. Its protein product is CAWKGRGFNEQSF.

The chain has TRBV4-2 and TRBJ2-3, with D hard to call. CDR3 size: 15 residues. In germline, CDR1 is LGHNA, CDR2 YNFKEQ. Trimming cost V 2 bases and J 0 bases, with 9 bases left between them. The CDR3: CASSQSPLSTDTQYF. The CDR3 coding sequence is TGTGCCAGCAGCCAATCCCCTCTTAGCACAGATACGCAGTATTTT.

The J gene is TRBJ2-3, the V gene TRBV7-9; D is unclear. Germline CDR1 SEHNR, CDR2 FQNEAQ (reference sequence). V was pared by 5 bases and J by 4 bases, with 22 bases between. The CDR3 runs to 17 residues. This CDR3 is CASSPSPGSPRSDTQYF. For the CDR3, the DNA is TGTGCCAGCAGCCCCTCACCGGGCAGTCCAAGATCAGATACGCAGTATTTT.

This clonotype was seen a handful of times. The chain couples TRBV5-4 to TRBJ2-2; possibly TRBD2 for D (6 bases). CDR3 size: 17 residues. The V and J ends lost 5 bases and 4 bases respectively, with 21 bases between them. Germline CDR1 and CDR2: SGHNT and YYREEE (reference sequence). This chain's CDR3 is CASSSSAGEATTGELFF. The CDR3 coding sequence is TGTGCCAGCAGTTCATCCGCCGGGGAGGCGACCACCGGGGAGCTGTTTTTT.

The table lists this clonotype with many counts. The CDR3 here is CASSHGGDPATQYF. CDR3 bases: TGCGCCAGCAGCCACGGCGGGGACCCGGCGACCCAGTACTTC. The rearrangement uses TRBV4-1 and TRBJ2-5; tentative D call: TRBD2 (6 bases). Trimming left V 3 bases short and J 7 bases short, with 15 bases between. This CDR3 is built from 14 residues. Germline assignment: CDR1 MGHRA and CDR2 YSYEKL.

This clonotype was found once. This could be a read error, since a much larger clone is one nucleotide away. J is TRBJ2-7 and V is TRBV7-9, with 10 positions matching TRBD1. This CDR3 is 15 amino acids long. V was pared by 8 bases and J by 5 bases, with 12 bases of the junction left unmatched. Germline V gives CDR1 SEHNR, CDR2 FQNEAQ (reference sequence). CDR3 in DNA: TGTGCCAGCGGCTGGGGCTGGACAGGGGGGAACGAGCAGTACTTC. This sequence encodes CASGWGWTGGNEQYF.

The V and J genes are TRBV2 and TRBJ1-1; D not certain. CDR1 is SNHLY, CDR2 FYNNEI, per germline. The CDR3 spans 13 residues. Trimming cost V 7 bases and J 2 bases, with 11 bases left between them. The CDR3: CASNVYGNTEAFF. The CDR3 coding sequence is TGTGCCAGCAACGTCTACGGTAACACTGAAGCTTTCTTT.

Many counts were recorded for this clonotype. The chain uses TRBV7-9 and TRBJ2-2; weak D call: TRBD1 (6 bases). This CDR3 is 15 amino acids long. Trimming cost V 5 bases and J 1 base, with 11 bases left between them. Per the germline V gene, CDR1 is SEHNR and CDR2 is FQNEAQ (reference sequence). In nucleotides, the CDR3 is TGTGCCAGCAGCCAAGACAGGCGGAACACCGGGGAGCTGTTTTTT. It specifies CASSQDRRNTGELFF.

At least ten counts were recorded for this clonotype. The rearrangement uses TRBV20-1 and TRBJ2-3; D unresolved. The CDR3 is 13 amino acids. CDR1 is DFQATT, CDR2 SNEGSKA, per germline (reference sequence). V was shortened by 1 base and J by 1 base, with 6 bases between the two germline ends. The CDR3 DNA follows: TGCAGTGCTAGAGCCCACCGCACAGATACGCAGTATTTT. Residues: CSARAHRTDTQYF.

The J gene is TRBJ2-3, the V gene TRBV27, with 7 positions matching TRBD2. V lost 4 bases and J lost 2; bases outside the gene matches: 6. Germline V gives CDR1 MNHEY, CDR2 SMNVEV (reference sequence). CDR3 length: 15 residues. Here the CDR3 reads CASSWGGGDTDTQYF. The CDR3 nucleotides are TGTGCCAGCAGTTGGGGCGGGGGAGACACAGATACGCAGTATTTT.

This chain joins TRBV5-1 and TRBJ2-1, with TRBD1 matching over 9 bases. J was trimmed by 8 bases and V by 5 bases; bases with no gene match: 5. Germline-derived CDR1 and CDR2 are SGHRS and YFSETQ. There are 13 residues in the CDR3. The CDR3 region has the DNA TGCGCCAGCAGTACACAGGGGGCCGATGAGCAGTTCTTC. It specifies CASSTQGADEQFF.

There are a few counts of this clonotype. The CDR3 region has the DNA TGTGCCAGCAGCCAAGTTACTAGCGGAACAGATACGCAGTATTTT. Residues: CASSQVTSGTDTQYF. The V call is TRBV4-2, the J call TRBJ2-3; the match to TRBD2 covers 8 bases. V lost 1 base and J lost 3; bases outside the gene matches: 3. There are 15 residues in the CDR3. Germline V gene lookup returns CDR1 LGHNA and CDR2 YNFKEQ.

A few counts support this clonotype. This sequence joins TRBV6-1 and TRBJ1-5, with no clear D. V dropped 1 base and J dropped 6 bases, with 7 bases sitting between them. Germline V lookup: CDR1 MNHNS, CDR2 SASEGT. This CDR3 is built from 13 residues. Here the CDR3 reads CASSEGFGQPQHF. The CDR3 DNA is TGTGCCAGCAGTGAAGGTTTCGGTCAGCCCCAGCATTTT.

This clonotype was detected ten times or more. This rearrangement joins TRBV5-4 to TRBJ2-3; perhaps TRBD2 as D (6 bases). Looked up from germline, CDR1 is SGHNT and CDR2 is YYREEE (reference sequence). V was cut by 2 bases and J by 0 bases, with 10 bases left in between. CDR3 length: 15 residues. The chain's CDR3 is CASSLGDSSTDTQYF. The CDR3 nucleotides are TGTGCCAGCAGCTTAGGGGACTCTAGCACAGATACGCAGTATTTT.

This clonotype was found a few times. A junction end diverges from the germline sequence, so it may reflect a read error. The gene calls are TRBV7-3 and TRBJ2-1; 7 positions match TRBD2. The CDR3 spans 16 residues. Germline values: CDR1 SGHTA, CDR2 FQGTGA. The CDR3 coding sequence is TGTACCAGCAGCCCGGGAGGAACGGGGTCTTACAATGAGCAGCTCTTC. Translated: CTSSPGGTGSYNEQLF.

This clonotype was counted only a few times. The chain joins TRBV9 to TRBJ2-3, with 8 bases identical to TRBD1. The J segment lost 4 bases and the V segment lost 4 bases, leaving 14 bases of the junction unmatched. Germline assignment: CDR1 SGDLS and CDR2 YYNGEE. This CDR3 contains 17 residues. The DNA for the CDR3 is TGTGCCAGCAGCTCAGGGACAGGACCCCAAGAGGCAGATACGCAGTATTTT. This encodes CASSSGTGPQEADTQYF.

This clonotype was detected once. The CDR3 carries no conserved terminal phenylalanine or tryptophan, so it likely arises from a read error. This chain uses TRBV4-3 with TRBJ1-2; 10 positions match TRBD1. From germline, CDR1 is LGHNA and CDR2 YSLEER. The CDR3 sequence is 19 residues long. Trimming at V came to 3 bases and at J to 0 bases, leaving 13 bases not matched to a gene. This CDR3 is CASSQGDRGHRISNYGYTL. Here the CDR3 DNA reads TGCGCCAGCAGCCAGGGCGACAGGGGGCACCGAATTTCTAACTATGGCTACACCCTC.

The gene calls are TRBV7-3 and TRBJ1-3, with D perhaps TRBD1 (5 bases). This CDR3 spans 15 amino acids. V dropped 0 bases and J dropped 6 bases, with 12 bases sitting between them. The germline CDR1 and CDR2 sequences are SGHTA and FQGTGA. CDR3 DNA: TGTGCCAGCAGCTTAACGGGTGGGGGAACAAACACCATATATTTT. It specifies CASSLTGGGTNTIYF.

The V gene is TRBV19, the J gene TRBJ1-1; a possible D gene is TRBD1 (6 bases). CDR3 length: 15 amino acids. CDR1 and CDR2 (germline): LNHDA, SQIVND (reference sequence). Trimming removed 4 bases at V and 5 bases at J, with 17 bases between. The CDR3 reads CASSTHGTLRTEAFF. The CDR3 DNA follows: TGTGCCAGTAGTACCCACGGGACATTACGGACTGAAGCTTTCTTT.